Listed below are T cell receptor beta chains from one sample, sequenced in a study of T-cell reconstitution after alpha-beta-depleted transplantation in children. One entry per CDR3 protein, called by TCRdb with MiXCR from the PCR reads. Here the sample spans 200,000 to 250,000 distinct CDR3 sequences, around 10% being singletons. The sequences come from PBMCs from the stem cell graft donor, collected from the stem cell graft. These receptors came from a human donor who donated a stem cell graft to a child with acute lymphoblastic leukemia. The CDR3 runs from the conserved cysteine through the conserved F or W. D genes are given only for firm matches. The size entry is marked missing in some rows and otherwise reads once, few, many or a size class.

D: .
V: TRBV7-9
J: TRBJ2-3
size: few
length: 17
DNA: TGTGCCAGCAGCTCTCGCACCTCAGGGCGATTCACAGATACGCAGTATTTT
CDR3: CASSSRTSGRFTDTQYF

D: .
V: TRBV20-1
J: TRBJ1-2
size: many
length: 16
DNA: TGCAGTGCTAGTGGGGTGGGGATTCTCTGGGGGTTTGGCTACACCTTC
CDR3: CSASGVGILWGFGYTF

D: .
V: TRBV20-1
J: TRBJ1-3
size: many
length: 14
DNA: TGCAGTGCTAGTTTATCAGGGTCTGGAAACACCATATATTTT
CDR3: CSASLSGSGNTIYF

D: .
V: TRBV15
J: TRBJ1-2
size: many
length: 14
DNA: TGTGCCACCAGAGCCGGGACAAGCCGTGGTGGCTACACCTTC
CDR3: CATRAGTSRGGYTF

D: .
V: TRBV2
J: TRBJ1-2
size: .
length: 14
DNA: TGTGCCAGCAGTTCTAACATGGGGACGTATGGCTACACCTTC
CDR3: CASSSNMGTYGYTF

D: .
V: TRBV5-5
J: TRBJ1-1
size: .
length: 11
DNA: TGTGCCAGCAGCTTGAAAACTGAAGCTTTCTTT
CDR3: CASSLKTEAFF

D: .
V: TRBV20-1
J: TRBJ2-7
size: many
length: 14
DNA: TGCAGTGCTACAACTTCGGGACTGACCTACGAGCAGTACTTC
CDR3: CSATTSGLTYEQYF

D: .
V: TRBV15
J: TRBJ2-3
size: many
length: 15
DNA: TGTGCCACCAGCAGAGATTTGTCCGTCACAGATACGCAGTATTTT
CDR3: CATSRDLSVTDTQYF

D: .
V: TRBV10-2
J: TRBJ1-5
size: many
length: 12
DNA: TGCGCCAGCAGTGAGTCCGATCAGCCCCAGCATTTT
CDR3: CASSESDQPQHF

D: TRBD1
V: TRBV7-2
J: TRBJ2-3
size: .
length: 14
DNA: TGTGCCAGCAGCTCACTGGACAGGCCAGATACGCAGTATTTT
CDR3: CASSSLDRPDTQYF

D: .
V: TRBV9
J: TRBJ2-3
size: many
length: 12
DNA: TGTGCCAGCAGCGTAGGGACAGATACGCAGTATTTT
CDR3: CASSVGTDTQYF

D: .
V: TRBV20-1
J: TRBJ1-6
size: few
length: 12
DNA: TGCAGTGCAGGGGACTATAATTCACCCCTCCACTTT
CDR3: CSAGDYNSPLHF

D: .
V: TRBV3-1
J: TRBJ2-2
size: many
length: 12
DNA: TGTGCCAGCAGCCAAGTAACCGGGGAGCTGTTTTTT
CDR3: CASSQVTGELFF

D: .
V: TRBV5-1
J: TRBJ1-4
size: .
length: 14
DNA: TGCGCCAGCAGACCCCAGGGAACTAATGAAAAACTGTTTTTT
CDR3: CASRPQGTNEKLFF

D: TRBD1
V: TRBV29-1
J: TRBJ2-6
size: .
length: 15
DNA: TGCAGCGCCGGGACAGGGAGCTCTGGGGCCAACGTCCTGACTTTC
CDR3: CSAGTGSSGANVLTF

D: .
V: TRBV4-3
J: TRBJ2-3
size: many
length: 13
DNA: TGCGCCAGCAGCCAGGAGGCGGGGTGGACGCAGTATTTT
CDR3: CASSQEAGWTQYF

D: TRBD2
V: TRBV10-3
J: TRBJ2-5
size: many
length: 16
DNA: TGTGCCATCAGTGGGACCACGGGGGGTCAGCAAGAGACCCAGTACTTC
CDR3: CAISGTTGGQQETQYF

D: .
V: TRBV7-2
J: TRBJ1-3
size: few
length: 16
DNA: TGTGCCAGCAGCTTAGCCCCCCCGCAGGGAGGAAACACCATATATTTT
CDR3: CASSLAPPQGGNTIYF

D: TRBD2
V: TRBV6-4
J: TRBJ2-1
size: .
length: 15
DNA: TGTGCCAGCAGTGACCTAGCGGGGGGTACTGATGAGCAGTTCTTC
CDR3: CASSDLAGGTDEQFF

D: .
V: TRBV5-1
J: TRBJ2-1
size: few
length: 15
DNA: TGCGCCAGCAGCTTGGATACTGGTGGGATCAATGAGCAGTTCTTC
CDR3: CASSLDTGGINEQFF

D: .
V: TRBV10-1
J: TRBJ2-3
size: few
length: 17
DNA: TGCGCCAGCAGTGAGTCTGGGTTGGGCACTAACACAGATACGCAGTATTTT
CDR3: CASSESGLGTNTDTQYF

D: TRBD1
V: TRBV29-1
J: TRBJ1-1
size: many
length: 12
DNA: TGCAGCGTTGTCCAGGGGGCGGCTGAAGCTTTCTTT
CDR3: CSVVQGAAEAFF

D: TRBD1
V: TRBV27
J: TRBJ1-2
size: .
length: 14
DNA: TGTGCCAGCAGTTTATACACAGGGGCCGGGGGCTACACCTTC
CDR3: CASSLYTGAGGYTF

D: .
V: TRBV4-2
J: TRBJ1-4
size: many
length: 18
DNA: TGTGCCAGCAATCCCGGGTCGTACGGGAAAGGGGGGAATGAAAAACTGTTTTTT
CDR3: CASNPGSYGKGGNEKLFF

D: .
V: TRBV4-3
J: TRBJ1-1
size: many
length: 13
DNA: TGCGCCAGCAGCCTGGGCGTGAAGGGCGAAGCTTTCTTT
CDR3: CASSLGVKGEAFF

D: TRBD2
V: TRBV9
J: TRBJ2-5
size: .
length: 16
DNA: TGTGCCAGCAGCGCCGCACTAGCGGGGAGAAAAGAGACCCAGTACTTC
CDR3: CASSAALAGRKETQYF

D: .
V: TRBV6-6
J: TRBJ1-6
size: .
length: 16
DNA: TGTGCCAGCAGCTCAGGCTGGGGCAGGTCGAATTCACCCCTCCACTTT
CDR3: CASSSGWGRSNSPLHF

D: .
V: TRBV7-9
J: TRBJ2-3
size: .
length: 14
DNA: TGTGCCAGCAGCTTCCAGGGTAACACAGATACGCAGTATTTT
CDR3: CASSFQGNTDTQYF

D: .
V: TRBV29-1
J: TRBJ2-3
size: .
length: 15
DNA: TGCAGCGTTCAGGGGTCCGGGTCTTGGGCAGATACGCAGTATTTT
CDR3: CSVQGSGSWADTQYF

D: TRBD1
V: TRBV7-2
J: TRBJ2-7
size: few
length: 15
DNA: TGTGCCAGCAGCCCAGCCCCGGGACAGTACTACGAGCAGTACTTC
CDR3: CASSPAPGQYYEQYF

D: .
V: TRBV6-5
J: TRBJ2-6
size: .
length: 19
DNA: TGTGCCAGCAGTTTAAGTAGACTCCGACTTCCCTCTGGGGCCAACGTCCTGACTTTC
CDR3: CASSLSRLRLPSGANVLTF

D: .
V: TRBV12-3/TRBV12-4
J: TRBJ2-5
size: few
length: 15
DNA: TGTGCCAGCGGCAACGGGGGCCTGTACCAAGAGACCCAGTACTTC
CDR3: CASGNGGLYQETQYF

D: .
V: TRBV6-2/TRBV6-3
J: TRBJ1-5
size: few
length: 13
DNA: TGTGCCAGCAGTAGGACGGGGGGTCAGCCCCAGCATTTT
CDR3: CASSRTGGQPQHF

D: TRBD1
V: TRBV7-2
J: TRBJ1-5
size: .
length: 15
DNA: TGTGCCAGCAGCTCAGGGGGCTATAGCAATCAGCCCCAGCATTTT
CDR3: CASSSGGYSNQPQHF

D: .
V: TRBV6-5
J: TRBJ2-1
size: few
length: 15
DNA: TGTGCCAGCAGTTACGGGGGGCAGTCCTACAATGAGCAGTTCTTC
CDR3: CASSYGGQSYNEQFF

D: .
V: TRBV18
J: TRBJ2-7
size: .
length: 15
DNA: TGTGCCAGCTCACCACCGTTCGGGGGTGCCTACGAGCAGTACTTC
CDR3: CASSPPFGGAYEQYF

D: .
V: TRBV7-6
J: TRBJ2-7
size: many
length: 14
DNA: TGTGCCAGCAGCTTAGCGAGATTCGGGGGCGAGCAGTACTTC
CDR3: CASSLARFGGEQYF

D: .
V: TRBV19
J: TRBJ2-1
size: many
length: 16
DNA: TGTGCCAGTAGTATCCAACCGGGTCTTGATTACAATGAGCAGTTCTTC
CDR3: CASSIQPGLDYNEQFF

D: .
V: TRBV12-3/TRBV12-4
J: TRBJ2-7
size: .
length: 14
DNA: TGTGCCAGCAGACCCCACGGGGTCGAGGGGGAGCAGTACTTC
CDR3: CASRPHGVEGEQYF

D: .
V: TRBV5-1
J: TRBJ2-1
size: few
length: 14
DNA: TGCGCCAGCAGCCCCCTGGGGGGCAAGGGTGAGCAGTTCTTC
CDR3: CASSPLGGKGEQFF

D: TRBD2
V: TRBV6-1
J: TRBJ2-7
size: few
length: 19
DNA: TGTGCCAGCAGTGAACTTTATCAGCGGGGGGCCACTTTTGTAGGCGAGCAGTACTTC
CDR3: CASSELYQRGATFVGEQYF

D: .
V: TRBV3-1
J: TRBJ1-6
size: many
length: 15
DNA: TGTGCCAGCAGCCAAGAGTCAGGGTCCCATTCACCCCTCCACTTT
CDR3: CASSQESGSHSPLHF

D: .
V: TRBV6-5
J: TRBJ1-3
size: many
length: 16
DNA: TGTGCCAGCAGTTACTCCCTTTTCGAACTGGGAAACACCATATATTTT
CDR3: CASSYSLFELGNTIYF

D: .
V: TRBV18
J: TRBJ1-5
size: .
length: 15
DNA: TGTGCCAGCTCACCCGGGTGGTATAGCAATCAGCCCCAGCATTTT
CDR3: CASSPGWYSNQPQHF

D: .
V: TRBV20-1
J: TRBJ1-6
size: .
length: 14
DNA: TGCAGTGCCTCCCGCGAGAGCGGTAATTCACCCCTCCACTTT
CDR3: CSASRESGNSPLHF

D: .
V: TRBV5-1
J: TRBJ2-3
size: few
length: 16
DNA: TGCGCCAGCAGCTTGGCCTGGGGCAGGGGCACAGATACGCAGTATTTT
CDR3: CASSLAWGRGTDTQYF

D: .
V: TRBV5-1
J: TRBJ2-1
size: many
length: 15
DNA: TGCGCCAGCAGCTGGACAAACGAACGCTACAATGAGCAGTTCTTC
CDR3: CASSWTNERYNEQFF

D: .
V: TRBV7-2
J: TRBJ2-7
size: few
length: 13
DNA: TGTGCCAGCAGCCCAGGGGGGGTGGGCGAGCAGTACTTC
CDR3: CASSPGGVGEQYF

D: .
V: TRBV6-5
J: TRBJ1-1
size: few
length: 12
DNA: TGTGCCAGTAGGGAAACGAACACTGAAGCTTTCTTT
CDR3: CASRETNTEAFF

D: .
V: TRBV20-1
J: TRBJ2-1
size: few
length: 18
DNA: TGCAGTGCTAGAGATATTAGGGGGGGGGGAAACTCCTACAATGAGCAGTTCTTC
CDR3: CSARDIRGGGNSYNEQFF

D: TRBD1
V: TRBV13
J: TRBJ2-7
size: many
length: 14
DNA: TGTGCCAGCAGCCCCGGGACAGGAACCTACGAGCAGTACTTC
CDR3: CASSPGTGTYEQYF